Listed here are 16 T cell receptor beta chains from one sample, sequenced in a study of vaccination and CD4 T cells after COVID-19 (dated 2022 in TCRdb). According to the study, the label for this sample's treatment or condition signals: roughly nine-day PBMC culture with coronavirus spike peptide pools or control peptides (ViraFEST assay). Libraries were built with PCR. The reads were generated on an Illumina iSeq 100. DNA from cultured CD4+ T cells was subjected to TCR sequencing with the Oncomine TCR Beta short-read assay at the Johns Hopkins FTIC core. TCRdb took the public reads, trimmed them with fastp at Q25, ran MiXCR for clone calling and kept in-frame beta chains. Entries that share a CDR3 protein sequence are merged under the most common genes and DNA. The sample records about 21,000 distinct CDR3 sequences, roughly 50% of which are singletons. The ten most abundant clones make up roughly 8.9% of the sample.

These receptors have no identified antigens. The sample consisted of CD4+ T cells from blood, cultured in vitro. Receptors were obtained from a human donor who had recovered from COVID-19.

Here the CDR3 DNA reads TGTGCCAGTAGCCGCGGACAATTCAACACTGAAGCTTTCTTT. Translated: CASSRGQFNTEAFF. The chain couples TRBV19 to TRBJ1-1, with D perhaps TRBD1 (5 bases). V gave up 6 bases and J gave up 2 bases, with 13 bases separating them. Looked up from germline, CDR1 is LNHDA and CDR2 is SQIVND (reference sequence). The CDR3 is made up of 14 amino acids. Variable domain in full (rest from reference TRBV19 and TRBJ1-1): DGGITQSPKYLFRKEGQNVTLSCEQNLNHDAMYWYRQDPGQGLRLIYYSQIVNDFQKGDIAEGYSVSREKKESFPLTVTSAQKNPTAFYLCASSRGQFNTEAFFGQGTRLTVV.

The V gene is TRBV20-1, the J gene TRBJ1-1; 8 nucleotides line up with TRBD1. The CDR3 spans 13 residues. CDR1 and CDR2 from the germline V gene are DFQATT and SNEGSKA (reference sequence). Here the CDR3 reads CSSPGQGSTEAFF. The CDR3 coding sequence is TGCAGCAGCCCCGGACAGGGATCCACTGAAGCTTTCTTT.

This clonotype was recorded a few times. V and J are TRBV6-2 or TRBV6-3 and TRBJ1-5, with 7 positions matching TRBD1. The J segment lost 7 bases and the V segment lost 5 bases, leaving 8 bases of the junction unmatched. The CDR3 has 14 residues. Per germline, CDR1 MNHEY and CDR2 SVGEGT. The CDR3 nucleotides read TGTGCCAGCAGTCCCTTCAGGGGGGACCAGCCCCAGCATTTT. As protein: CASSPFRGDQPQHF.

This clonotype was counted between two and nine times. CDR3 bases: TGTGCCAGCAGCTTAAGGACAGAATATGAAAAACTGTTTTTT. Translating gives CASSLRTEYEKLFF. J is TRBJ1-4 and V is TRBV7-6; a weak D match, TRBD1 (6 bases). Deletions cut 2 bases from V and 6 bases from J, with 10 bases between. The CDR3 has 14 residues. Germline assignment: CDR1 SGHVS and CDR2 FNYEAQ.

The J gene is TRBJ2-1, the V gene TRBV5-5, with 14 bases matching TRBD2. The ends lost 4 bases at V and 0 bases at J; junction bases unmatched: 9. The CDR3 is 19 residues long. The germline V gene has CDR1 SGHKS and CDR2 YYEKEE (reference sequence). The CDR3 DNA is TGTGCCAGCAGCGTTCCGGGACTAGCGGGAGTAAACTCCTACAATGAGCAGTTCTTC. Translating gives CASSVPGLAGVNSYNEQFF.

This sequence joins TRBV20-1 and TRBJ1-2; TRBD1 matches at 8 bases. V lost 3 bases, J lost 9 bases, and 12 bases stayed unmatched. Germline V gene lookup returns CDR1 DFQATT and CDR2 SNEGSKA (reference sequence). This CDR3 has 14 amino acids. The CDR3: CSARGTGVPPRYTF. CDR3 sequence (DNA): TGCAGTGCTAGGGGGACAGGCGTACCCCCCCGCTACACCTTC.

The chain recombines TRBV10-2 with TRBJ2-1; unclear D gene. In germline, CDR1 is WSHSY, CDR2 SAAADI. This CDR3 is built from 9 residues. In DNA, the CDR3 is TGCGCAACCGGCAATGAGCAGTTCTTC. Protein sequence: CATGNEQFF.

V usage is TRBV27 and J usage is TRBJ2-1, with a tentative D call TRBD2 (5 bases). CDR3 length: 16 amino acids. V was clipped by 1 base and J by 0 bases, with 10 bases between them. CDR1 and CDR2 from the germline V gene are MNHEY and SMNVEV (reference sequence). The DNA of the CDR3 is TGTGCCAGCAGTTTATTGGCGGGCAGCTCCTACAATGAGCAGTTCTTC. This encodes CASSLLAGSSYNEQFF.

This clonotype was seen more than once but under ten times. The rearrangement links TRBV10-3 to TRBJ1-6; D might be TRBD1 (5 bases). Germline V CDR1 and CDR2: ENHRY, SYGVKD. The V gene lost 3 bases and the J gene lost 10 bases, with 13 bases spanning the gap. The CDR3 has 14 residues. This CDR3 reads CAISDPGRASPLHF. The CDR3 nucleotides are TGTGCCATCAGTGACCCGGGGCGGGCCTCACCCCTCCACTTT.

This clonotype was counted only a few times. The rearrangement links TRBV19 to TRBJ2-5; TRBD2 matches at 8 bases. From germline, CDR1 is LNHDA and CDR2 SQIVND (reference sequence). V lost 5 bases, J lost 4 bases, and 18 bases stayed unmatched. This CDR3 contains 18 residues. The CDR3 nucleotides are TGTGCCAGTAGTCGCGAGGGACGGGGACTAGTGGGGAGAGAGACCCAGTACTTC. Translation gives CASSREGRGLVGRETQYF.

This clonotype was observed a handful of times. The genes are TRBV18 and TRBJ1-5; D unclear. From germline, CDR1 is KGHSH and CDR2 LQKENI. V dropped 1 base and J dropped 2 bases, with 3 bases sitting between them. CDR3 size: 13 residues. The CDR3, as DNA: TGTGCCAGCTCACCACAGGGCAATCAGCCCCAGCATTTT. As protein: CASSPQGNQPQHF.

The gene calls are TRBV12-3 or TRBV12-4 and TRBJ1-1; D is unclear. The CDR3 sequence is 15 residues long. Trimming took 3 bases from V and 3 from J, leaving 14 bases between them. The CDR3 DNA reads TGTGCCAGCAGTTTGTTTGGAGGGAGGGACACTGAAGCTTTCTTT. Translation: CASSLFGGRDTEAFF.

This chain links TRBV5-4 with TRBJ2-2; 8 bases are a match to TRBD2. V gave up 4 bases and J gave up 4 bases; unmatched junction bases: 6. Germline CDR1 reads SGHNT; CDR2 reads YYREEE (reference sequence). The CDR3 length is 15 residues. CDR3 in amino acids: CASSLGGRTTGELFF. CDR3 DNA sequence: TGTGCCAGCAGCCTTGGCGGGAGGACCACCGGGGAGCTGTTTTTT. Variable domain in full (rest from reference TRBV5-4 and TRBJ2-2): ETGVTQSPTHLIKTRGQQVTLRCSSQSGHNTVSWYQQALGQGPQFIFQYYREEENGRGNFPPRFSGLQFPNYSSELNVNALELDDSALYLCASSLGGRTTGELFFGEGSRLTVL.

The chain couples TRBV6-1 to TRBJ1-5; D is unresolved. Germline V gene lookup returns CDR1 MNHNS and CDR2 SASEGT. This CDR3 contains 14 residues. V was clipped by 10 bases and J by 0 bases, with 13 bases between them. Written as DNA, the CDR3 is TGTGCCACCTGGACGGGGAATAGCAATCAGCCCCAGCATTTT. It encodes CATWTGNSNQPQHF.

The chain recombines TRBV11-2 with TRBJ1-5; 8 positions match TRBD1. The CDR3 is made up of 14 amino acids. J lost 3 bases, V lost 5 bases, and 3 bases had no gene match. Germline V lookup: CDR1 SGHAT, CDR2 FQNNGV. CDR3 DNA sequence: TGTGCCAGCAGCCAGACAGGGGACAATCAGCCCCAGCATTTT. As protein: CASSQTGDNQPQHF.

This clonotype was seen a few times. The chain employs TRBV10-3 and TRBJ2-7; D might be TRBD1 or TRBD2, each matching 7 bases. The V gene's germline CDR1 is ENHRY and CDR2 SYGVKD. The CDR3 length is 13 residues. Trimming took off 10 bases at V and 2 bases at J, with 15 bases between the two ends. This CDR3 reads CATAGGVTYEQYF. The CDR3 nucleotides are TGTGCCACCGCAGGGGGGGTCACCTACGAGCAGTACTTC.